This T cell receptor beta chain was recovered during a study of T cell repertoires in cytomegalovirus infection. For the study at large: The authors used CMV epitopes that were HLA-C-restricted (recently identified) and HLA-B-restricted (well studied). Public TCR beta signatures were indicative of both CMV infection and a matching HLA type. Study-level findings and limits: Clonotype analysis showed dominance of the ex vivo response by HLA-C-restricted CMV-specific TCR beta clonotypes. Frequencies of public TCR beta families were cumulated, and this identified carriers of CMV plus the relevant HLA.

With regard to this clonotype: Its antigen is currently unknown.

TCRdb re-called the reads through MiXCR, storing one row per CDR3 protein. The sample has 230,000 or so distinct CDR3 sequences; roughly 34% are singletons. The CDR3 contains 14 residues. V lost 2 bases and J lost 2; bases outside the gene matches: 3. The chain recombines TRBV12-3 or TRBV12-4 with TRBJ2-7; 7 bases are shared with TRBD1. The sequencing used CD8+ T cells from cultured PBMCs, collected from culture after CMV antigen stimulation. The receptor was isolated from a human donor in good health (CMV status not recorded). Some clones in this sample may be carry-over from other donors' samples. CDR3: CASSLSQGAYEQYF. The CDR3 nucleotides read TGTGCCAGCAGTTTAAGCCAGGGGGCCTACGAGCAGTACTTC.